Shown below are 25 T cell receptor beta chains from a single sample sequenced in a study of blood T cells in healthy people across ages. For the second PCR, which ran for roughly 6 to 11 cycles, a sample-barcoded 5' primer and a J-beta primer mix were used. TCRdb ran MiXCR on the 5' RACE reads and lists one entry per CDR3 protein. The sample has 1.5 million to 2 million distinct CDR3 sequences, about 50% seen once. Sequencing input: blood. These TCRs come from a woman between 40 and 55 years old in good health.

This sequence joins TRBV27 and TRBJ2-6; tentative D call: TRBD1 (5 bases). The germline V gene has CDR1 MNHEY and CDR2 SMNVEV (reference sequence). This CDR3 contains 16 residues. With 5 bases removed from V and 4 bases from J, the gap between germline ends came to 15 bases. CDR3 DNA: TGTGCCAGCAGTAGCTTCCAGGGTGTAGGGGCCAACGTCCTGACTTTC. Amino acids: CASSSFQGVGANVLTF.

The chain carries TRBV7-2 and TRBJ2-1, with TRBD1 identical over 10 bases. Germline lookup yields CDR1 SGHTA and CDR2 FQGNSA. Germline trimming cut 0 bases from V and 5 bases from J; bases unmatched to any gene: 4. The length of the CDR3 is 16 residues. CDR3 bases: TGTGCCAGCAGCTTAGCTGGACAGGGGGGGAACAATGAGCAGTTCTTC. Translated: CASSLAGQGGNNEQFF.

A word on this clonotype: The junction departs from germline at one end; a sequencing error may be responsible. The chain has TRBV7-9 and TRBJ2-5, with D possibly TRBD1 on 5 matching bases. Germline CDR1 reads SEHNR; CDR2 reads FQNEAQ (reference sequence). This CDR3 comprises 16 residues. The CDR3 loop is CVSSDWGSRIQETQYF. In DNA form, the CDR3 reads TGTGTCAGCAGCGATTGGGGCAGCCGAATCCAAGAGACCCAGTACTTC.

This clonotype has more than one count but fewer than ten. V is TRBV29-1 and J is TRBJ2-1; tentatively, D is TRBD1 (6 bases). The germline gives CDR1 SQVTM, CDR2 ANQGSEA. The CDR3 length is 14 residues. V was clipped by 5 bases and J by 6 bases, with 17 bases between them. CDR3 amino acids: CSVRGNRAINEQFF. For the CDR3, the DNA is TGCAGCGTTAGGGGGAATCGAGCAATCAATGAGCAGTTCTTC.

This clonotype turned up a few times. This chain uses TRBV12-3 or TRBV12-4 with TRBJ2-1; the match to TRBD2 covers 9 bases. The CDR3 totals 18 residues. V trimming: 3 bases; J trimming: 1 base; junction bases outside the gene matches: 10. For the CDR3, the DNA is TGTGCCAGCAGTTTGGGTATTAGAGCGGGGGGTTCCTACAATGAGCAGTTCTTC. Its translation: CASSLGIRAGGSYNEQFF.

This clonotype has just a few counts. This CDR3 is CASSQPSQGAYGYTF. DNA for the CDR3: TGTGCCAGCAGCCAACCTAGTCAGGGTGCCTATGGCTACACCTTC. The rearrangement uses TRBV27 and TRBJ1-2; TRBD1 might be the D (5 bases). V was pared by 6 bases and J by 4 bases, with 18 bases between. Per the germline V gene, CDR1 is MNHEY and CDR2 is SMNVEV (reference sequence). This CDR3 spans 15 amino acids.

This chain joins TRBV7-2 and TRBJ1-2; D call uncertain. This CDR3 contains 13 residues. V was cut by 7 bases and J by 4 bases, with 13 bases left in between. Germline CDR1 SGHTA, CDR2 FQGNSA. Written as DNA, the CDR3 is TGTGCCAGCATCGGGGTGGCCGGCTATGGCTACACCTTC. It is translated as CASIGVAGYGYTF.

This clonotype was observed a few times. V is TRBV24-1 and J is TRBJ2-4, with D possibly matching TRBD2 (6 bases). In germline, CDR1 is KGHDR, CDR2 SFDVKD. Trimming shortened V by 9 bases and J by 6 bases, and 17 bases separated the two germline ends. The CDR3 has 14 amino acids. For the CDR3, the DNA is TGTGCCACCGGGGACGGAGGGAGGCGAAACATTCAGTACTTC. It is translated as CATGDGGRRNIQYF.

The rearrangement links TRBV10-3 to TRBJ2-3; a possible D gene is TRBD2 (5 bases). Trimming took 2 bases from V and 3 from J, leaving 6 bases between them. Germline CDR1 ENHRY, CDR2 SYGVKD. This CDR3 comprises 13 residues. Written as DNA, the CDR3 is TGTGCCATCAGTGAGAGGGAGACAGATACGCAGTATTTT. Protein sequence: CAISERETDTQYF.

The chain combines TRBV5-1 with TRBJ2-1; 8 bases match TRBD1. CDR3 length: 16 residues. Trimming took 1 base from V and 4 from J; bases not matched to a gene: 7. Germline CDR1 and CDR2: SGHRS and YFSETQ. CDR3 coding DNA: TGCGCCAGCAGCTTGCAGGGGGCGAGGGTGTACAATGAGCAGTTCTTC. Protein sequence: CASSLQGARVYNEQFF.

The rearrangement links TRBV20-1 to TRBJ2-7; D may be TRBD2 (6 bases). V was cut by 3 bases and J by 10 bases, with 19 bases left in between. CDR1 and CDR2 (germline): DFQATT, SNEGSKA (reference sequence). The CDR3 totals 13 residues. CDR3 bases: TGCAGTGCTAGTCCTCTGGGTCGGGAGTCCCAGTACTTC. It specifies CSASPLGRESQYF.

The rearrangement joins TRBV2 to TRBJ2-7; 8 nucleotides line up with TRBD1. V was pared by 11 bases and J by 2 bases, with 8 bases of the junction left unmatched. The germline V gene encodes CDR1 SNHLY and CDR2 FYNNEI. The CDR3 extends over 13 amino acids. Written as DNA, the CDR3 is TGTGCCCTTGGACAGGGATCCACCTACGAGCAGTACTTC. Its protein product is CALGQGSTYEQYF.

The chain recombines TRBV20-1 with TRBJ1-1, with 7 bases identical to TRBD1. This CDR3 spans 14 amino acids. Unmatched junction bases numbered 9, after V lost 6 bases and J lost 2 bases. CDR1 is DFQATT, CDR2 SNEGSKA, per germline (reference sequence). The CDR3 spells CSATPRGRNTEAFF. CDR3 nucleotides: TGCAGTGCAACTCCAAGGGGGCGCAACACTGAAGCTTTCTTT.

J is TRBJ1-1 and V is TRBV20-1; possible D gene TRBD1, 6 bases. CDR1 and CDR2 from the germline V gene are DFQATT and SNEGSKA (reference sequence). V lost 2 bases and J 2 bases, leaving 12 bases between the germline ends. The CDR3 runs 14 residues. The CDR3 DNA follows: TGCAGTGCTAGACTCACAGGGATTAACACTGAAGCTTTCTTT. Translating it yields CSARLTGINTEAFF.

The chain carries TRBV20-1 and TRBJ2-1; D is possibly TRBD1 (5 bases). Per germline, CDR1 DFQATT and CDR2 SNEGSKA (reference sequence). The CDR3 is made up of 13 amino acids. The ends were cut back, 3 bases at V and 2 bases at J, with 8 bases in the middle. DNA of the CDR3: TGCAGTGCTAGTGAAGGGGCCTACAATGAGCAGTTCTTC. This encodes CSASEGAYNEQFF.

This chain links TRBV20-1 with TRBJ2-1; D not resolved. The length of the CDR3 is 14 residues. V shed 0 bases and J shed 7 bases, with 13 bases lying between them. Germline V gives CDR1 DFQATT, CDR2 SNEGSKA (reference sequence). The CDR3 DNA reads as TGCAGTGCTAGAGATCATGGGTGGCAGAATGAGCAGTTCTTC. Protein: CSARDHGWQNEQFF.

This clonotype turned up a few times. The chain uses TRBV29-1 and TRBJ2-1, with unresolved D. CDR3 length: 11 residues. The V end lost 5 bases, the J end lost 13 bases, and 15 bases lay between the germline ends. Germline loops: CDR1 SQVTM, CDR2 ANQGSEA. The CDR3 sequence: CSVPSGLHQFF. The DNA of the CDR3 is TGCAGCGTTCCGTCCGGGCTCCACCAGTTCTTC.

This clonotype was counted only a few times. V gene TRBV6-5 combines with J gene TRBJ2-3; 7 positions match TRBD1. V was clipped by 2 bases and J by 4 bases; unmatched bases: 9. The CDR3 totals 16 residues. Germline CDR1 and CDR2: MNHEY and SVGAGI. The CDR3 here is CASSYLFKGAADTQYF. DNA of the CDR3: TGTGCCAGCAGTTACCTTTTTAAGGGGGCTGCAGATACGCAGTATTTT.

This chain links TRBV20-1 with TRBJ2-7, with D possibly TRBD2 on 7 matching bases. CDR1 DFQATT and CDR2 SNEGSKA come from the germline V gene (reference sequence). Trimming removed 4 bases at V and 4 bases at J, with 20 bases between. CDR3 length: 15 residues. The CDR3 sequence: CSAKGGASGRYEQYF. DNA of the CDR3: TGCAGTGCTAAGGGGGGGGCTAGCGGCCGATACGAGCAGTACTTC.

The chain combines TRBV9 with TRBJ1-4, with 10 bases aligning to TRBD1. Germline values: CDR1 SGDLS, CDR2 YYNGEE. J was trimmed by 5 bases and V by 0 bases; bases with no gene match: 4. This CDR3 has 16 residues. The CDR3: CASSVGDRGWNEKLFF. The CDR3 DNA sequence: TGTGCCAGCAGCGTAGGGGACAGGGGCTGGAATGAAAAACTGTTTTTT.

This clonotype was counted only a few times. The rearrangement uses TRBV3-1 and TRBJ2-3, with D tentatively TRBD2 (5 bases). The CDR3 spans 14 residues. Looked up from germline, CDR1 is LGHDT and CDR2 is YNNKEL (reference sequence). Trimming removed 0 bases from V and 6 bases from J, with 10 bases in between. In DNA, the CDR3 is TGTGCCAGCAGCCAAGACGTGAGCGGCGATACGCAGTATTTT. Its protein is CASSQDVSGDTQYF.

The chain combines TRBV6-6 with TRBJ2-3; 9 bases agree with TRBD2. The CDR3 runs 15 residues. The V and J ends lost 6 bases and 1 base, in that order; junction bases with no gene match: 5. Germline V lookup: CDR1 MNHNY, CDR2 SVGAGI (reference sequence). This CDR3 is CASRPPSGGTDTQYF. In DNA, the CDR3 is TGTGCCAGCAGACCTCCTAGCGGGGGCACAGATACGCAGTATTTT.

This sequence joins TRBV24-1 and TRBJ2-5; D is possibly TRBD1 (5 bases). This CDR3 region has 15 residues. Trimming took 2 bases from V and 2 from J, leaving 11 bases between them. Looked up from germline, CDR1 is KGHDR and CDR2 is SFDVKD. The CDR3 DNA reads TGTGCCACCAGTGATTCAACAGGAGCTCAAGAGACCCAGTACTTC. Residues: CATSDSTGAQETQYF.

This sequence joins TRBV5-1 and TRBJ2-7; possibly TRBD1 or TRBD2 for D (5 bases each). The CDR3 totals 14 residues. Germline CDR1 and CDR2: SGHRS and YFSETQ. V lost 4 bases and J 0 bases, leaving 11 bases between the germline ends. CDR3 sequence reads: CASSGDVGSYEQYF. In DNA, the CDR3 is TGCGCCAGCAGCGGGGACGTAGGCTCCTACGAGCAGTACTTC.

This clonotype has only a few counts. The chain joins TRBV6-2 or TRBV6-3 to TRBJ2-5; weak D call: TRBD1 (6 bases). Germline lookup yields CDR1 MNHEY and CDR2 SVGEGT. The CDR3 totals 16 residues. The germline V and J ends were trimmed by 7 bases and 2 bases, with 20 bases remaining between them. This CDR3 reads CASTSRRGQRQETQYF. The DNA of the CDR3 is TGTGCCAGCACTTCCCGAAGGGGACAACGACAAGAGACCCAGTACTTC.